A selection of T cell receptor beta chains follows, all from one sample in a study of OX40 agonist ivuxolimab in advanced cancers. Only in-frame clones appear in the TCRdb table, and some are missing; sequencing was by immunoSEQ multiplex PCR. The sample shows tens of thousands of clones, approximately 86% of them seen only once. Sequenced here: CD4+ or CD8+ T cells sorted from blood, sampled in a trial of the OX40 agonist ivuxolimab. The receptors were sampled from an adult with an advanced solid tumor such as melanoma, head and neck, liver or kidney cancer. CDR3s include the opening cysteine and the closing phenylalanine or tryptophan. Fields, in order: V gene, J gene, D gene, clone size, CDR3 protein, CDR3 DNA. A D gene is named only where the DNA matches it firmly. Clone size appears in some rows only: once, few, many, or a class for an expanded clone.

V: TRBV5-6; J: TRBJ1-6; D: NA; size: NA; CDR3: CASSLDQGGYNSPLHF; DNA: TGTGCCAGCAGCTTGGACCAGGGCGGTTATAATTCACCCCTCCACTTT
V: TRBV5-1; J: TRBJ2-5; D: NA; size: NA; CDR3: CASSLVLGETQYF; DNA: TGCGCCAGCAGCTTGGTTCTGGGAGAGACCCAGTACTTC
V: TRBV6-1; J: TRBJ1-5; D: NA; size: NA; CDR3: CASSEGHPPQHF; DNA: TGTGCCAGCAGTGAAGGACACCCGCCCCAGCATTTT
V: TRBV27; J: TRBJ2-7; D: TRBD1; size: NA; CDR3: CASSLDRRSYEQYF; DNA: TGTGCCAGCAGTTTGGACAGGCGATCCTACGAGCAGTACTTC
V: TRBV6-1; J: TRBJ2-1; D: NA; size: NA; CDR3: CASSEIVDNEQFF; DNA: TGTGCCAGCAGTGAAATTGTCGACAATGAGCAGTTCTTC
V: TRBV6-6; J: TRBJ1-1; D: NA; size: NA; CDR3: CASSYGGRRAFF; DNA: TGTGCCAGCAGTTACGGGGGGCGTCGGGCTTTCTTT
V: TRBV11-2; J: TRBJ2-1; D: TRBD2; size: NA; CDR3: CASRPSGVKGNEQFF; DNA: TGTGCCAGCAGACCTAGCGGCGTTAAGGGCAATGAGCAGTTCTTC
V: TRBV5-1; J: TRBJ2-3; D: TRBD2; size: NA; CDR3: CASSLIGGNTDTQYF; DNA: TGCGCCAGCAGCTTAATCGGGGGGAACACAGATACGCAGTATTTT
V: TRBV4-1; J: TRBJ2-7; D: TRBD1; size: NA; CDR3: CASSHTQGADVYEQYF; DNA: TGCGCCAGCAGCCATACTCAGGGGGCTGATGTCTACGAGCAGTACTTC
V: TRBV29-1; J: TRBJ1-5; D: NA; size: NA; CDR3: CSVGGNQPQHF; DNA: TGCAGCGTCGGGGGTAATCAGCCCCAGCATTTT
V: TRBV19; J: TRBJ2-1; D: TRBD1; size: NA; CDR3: CASTRGLQRDNEQFF; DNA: TGTGCCAGTACCAGGGGGCTCCAGAGGGACAATGAGCAGTTCTTC
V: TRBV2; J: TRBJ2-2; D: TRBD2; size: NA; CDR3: CASSPTSQNTGELFF; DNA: TGTGCCAGCAGTCCGACTAGCCAGAACACCGGGGAGCTGTTTTTT
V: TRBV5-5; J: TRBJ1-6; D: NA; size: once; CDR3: CASSATGAAYNSPLHF; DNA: TGTGCCAGCAGCGCGACGGGGGCCGCCTATAATTCACCCCTCCACTTT
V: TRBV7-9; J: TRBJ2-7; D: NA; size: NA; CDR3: CASSQTGYEQYF; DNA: TGTGCCAGCAGCCAAACAGGGTACGAGCAGTACTTC
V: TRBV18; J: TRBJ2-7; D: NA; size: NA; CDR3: CASSEPPYEQYF; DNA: TGTGCCAGCTCGGAGCCTCCGTACGAGCAGTACTTC
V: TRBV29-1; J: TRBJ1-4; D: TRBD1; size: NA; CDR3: CSVSWGGQGPSKLFF; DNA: TGCAGCGTCTCTTGGGGGGGACAGGGCCCTTCTAAACTGTTTTTT
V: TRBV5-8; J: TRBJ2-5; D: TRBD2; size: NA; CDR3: CASSNWGTGGPEETQYF; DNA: TGTGCCAGCAGCAATTGGGGGACGGGGGGGCCGGAGGAGACCCAGTACTTC
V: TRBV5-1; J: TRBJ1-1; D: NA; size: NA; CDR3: CASSRYQLVMNTEAFF; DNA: TGCGCCAGCAGCCGGTATCAGCTCGTCATGAACACTGAAGCTTTCTTT
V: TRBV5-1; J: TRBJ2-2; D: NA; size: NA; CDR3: CASSIDSTGELFF; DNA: TGCGCCAGCAGCATAGACAGCACCGGGGAGCTGTTTTTT
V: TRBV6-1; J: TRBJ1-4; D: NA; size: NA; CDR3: CASSTRSFNEKLFF; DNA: TGTGCCAGCAGTACTAGGTCTTTTAATGAAAAACTGTTTTTT
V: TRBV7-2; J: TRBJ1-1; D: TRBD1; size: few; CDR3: CASSSRQGTEAFF; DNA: TGTGCCAGCAGCTCTCGACAGGGAACTGAAGCTTTCTTT
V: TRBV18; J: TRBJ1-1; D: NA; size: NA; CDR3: CASSPPGLRSMNTEAFF; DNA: TGTGCCAGCTCACCACCAGGGCTGAGGAGCATGAACACTGAAGCTTTCTTT
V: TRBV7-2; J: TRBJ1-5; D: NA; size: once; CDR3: CASSLWFRNNQPQHF; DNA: TGTGCCAGCAGCTTATGGTTTCGGAACAATCAGCCCCAGCATTTT
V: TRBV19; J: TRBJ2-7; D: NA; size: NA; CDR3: CASSISGRSYEQYF; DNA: TGTGCCAGTAGTATTAGCGGCAGATCCTACGAGCAGTACTTC
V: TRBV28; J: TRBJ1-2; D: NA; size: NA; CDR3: CASSFGQGAHTF; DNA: NA
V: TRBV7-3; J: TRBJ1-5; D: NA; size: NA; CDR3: CASSPSGGNQPQHF; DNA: TGTGCCAGCAGCCCTTCGGGGGGCAATCAGCCCCAGCATTTT
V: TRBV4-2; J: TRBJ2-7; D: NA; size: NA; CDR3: CASSQAQTGYEQYF; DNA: TGTGCCAGCAGCCAAGCCCAAACGGGGTACGAGCAGTACTTC
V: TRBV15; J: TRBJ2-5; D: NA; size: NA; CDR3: CATSPRVQETQYF; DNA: TGTGCCACCAGCCCCCGGGTTCAAGAGACCCAGTACTTC
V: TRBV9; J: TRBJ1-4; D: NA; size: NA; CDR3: CASSPQGLNEKLFF; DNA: TGTGCCAGCAGCCCGCAGGGGCTAAATGAAAAACTGTTTTTT
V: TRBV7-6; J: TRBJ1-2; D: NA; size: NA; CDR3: CASSLGSGGLSYGYTF; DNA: TGTGCCAGCAGCTTAGGAAGCGGGGGGCTCAGCTATGGCTACACCTTC
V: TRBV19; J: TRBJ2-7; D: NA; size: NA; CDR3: CASSIGGRAAEQYF; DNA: TGTGCCAGTAGTATAGGGGGCAGGGCGGCCGAGCAGTACTTC
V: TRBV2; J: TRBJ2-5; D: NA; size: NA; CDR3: CASSSFPGPQETQYF; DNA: TGTGCCAGCAGTTCTTTCCCGGGACCACAAGAGACCCAGTACTTC
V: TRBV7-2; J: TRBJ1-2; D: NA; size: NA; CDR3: CASSFQAAGSHRGGYTF; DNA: TGTGCCAGCAGCTTCCAGGCGGCTGGCAGCCATAGGGGGGGCTACACCTTC
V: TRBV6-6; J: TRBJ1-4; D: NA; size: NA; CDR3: CASSYGKGATNEKLFF; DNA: TGTGCCAGCAGTTACGGAAAGGGGGCAACTAATGAAAAACTGTTTTTT